This T cell receptor beta chain was sequenced during a study of identical twins. Study results and limitations: A partial confounding effect on zero-insertion analyses could come from invariant MAIT and iNKT cells.

This clonotype was seen more than once but under ten times. Its target is unknown. A template switching step contributed a universal primer site, while unique molecular identifiers were present in the cDNA. TCRdb recomputed calls from the 5' RACE reads with MiXCR, one row per CDR3 protein. The sample lists around 650,000 distinct CDR3 sequences; roughly 6.6% were seen once. The CDR3 spans 20 residues. V gave up 2 bases and J gave up 3 bases; unmatched junction bases: 17. Germline-derived CDR1 and CDR2 are MNHEY and SVGEGT. This sample was shared with a second study, whose subject was yellow fever vaccine responses in identical twins.

The source is a woman aged 18-29 years in good health. The gene calls are TRBV6-2 or TRBV6-3 and TRBJ2-1, with TRBD2 matching 9 bases. Source material: PBMCs. The CDR3 region is CASSYPSNGGSGRVYNEQFF. CDR3 nucleotide sequence: TGTGCCAGCAGTTACCCTTCAAATGGGGGTAGCGGGAGAGTCTACAATGAGCAGTTCTTC.